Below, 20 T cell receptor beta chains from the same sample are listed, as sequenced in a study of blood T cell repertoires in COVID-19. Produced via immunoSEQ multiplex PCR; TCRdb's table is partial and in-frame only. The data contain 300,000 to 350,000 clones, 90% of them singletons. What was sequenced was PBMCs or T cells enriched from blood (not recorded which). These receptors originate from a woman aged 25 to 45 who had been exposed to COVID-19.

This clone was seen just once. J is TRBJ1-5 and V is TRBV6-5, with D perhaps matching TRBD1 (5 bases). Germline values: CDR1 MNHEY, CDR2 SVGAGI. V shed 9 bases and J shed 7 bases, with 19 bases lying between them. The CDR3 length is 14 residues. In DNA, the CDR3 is TGTGCCAGGATACCCAGGGAGGGGTACCAGCCCCAGCATTTT. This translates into CARIPREGYQPQHF.

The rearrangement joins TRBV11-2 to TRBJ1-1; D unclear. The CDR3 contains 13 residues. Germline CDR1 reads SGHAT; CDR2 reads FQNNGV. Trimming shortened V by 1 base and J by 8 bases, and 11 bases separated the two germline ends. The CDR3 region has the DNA TGTGCCAGCAGCTTAGTCATGGGAGAGGAAGCTTTCTTT. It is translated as CASSLVMGEEAFF. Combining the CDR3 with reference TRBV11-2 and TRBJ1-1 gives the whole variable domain EAGVAQSPRYKIIEKRQSVAFWCNPISGHATLYWYQQILGQGPKLLIQFQNNGVVDDSQLPKDRFSAERLKGVDSTLKIQPAKLEDSAVYLCASSLVMGEEAFFGQGTRLTVV.

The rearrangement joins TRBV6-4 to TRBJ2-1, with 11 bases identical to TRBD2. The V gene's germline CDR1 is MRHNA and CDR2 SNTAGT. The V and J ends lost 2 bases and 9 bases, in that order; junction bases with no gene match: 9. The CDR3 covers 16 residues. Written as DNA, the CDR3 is TGTGCCAGCAGTGACACGGATAGCGGGGGGGCGGGTGAGCAGTTCTTC. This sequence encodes CASSDTDSGGAGEQFF.

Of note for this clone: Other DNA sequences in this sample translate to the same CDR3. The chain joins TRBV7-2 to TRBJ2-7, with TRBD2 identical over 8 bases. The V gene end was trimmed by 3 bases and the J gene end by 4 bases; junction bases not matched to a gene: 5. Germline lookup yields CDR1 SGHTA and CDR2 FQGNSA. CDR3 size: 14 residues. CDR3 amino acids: CASSLTGGAYEQYF. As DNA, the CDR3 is TGTGCCAGCAGCTTGACGGGGGGGGCTTACGAGCAGTACTTC.

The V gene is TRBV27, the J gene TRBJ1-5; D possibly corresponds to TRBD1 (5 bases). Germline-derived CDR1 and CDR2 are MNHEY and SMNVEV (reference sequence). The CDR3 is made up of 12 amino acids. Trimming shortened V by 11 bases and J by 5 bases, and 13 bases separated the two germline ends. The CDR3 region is CAAGKSHQPQHF. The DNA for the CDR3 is TGTGCCGCAGGGAAAAGCCATCAGCCCCAGCATTTT.

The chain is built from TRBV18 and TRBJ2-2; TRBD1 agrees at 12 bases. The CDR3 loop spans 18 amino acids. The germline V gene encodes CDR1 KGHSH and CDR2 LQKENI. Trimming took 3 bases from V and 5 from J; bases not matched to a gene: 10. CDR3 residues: CASSPRQGQGALTGELFF. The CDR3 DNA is TGTGCCAGCTCACCGAGACAGGGACAGGGGGCGCTAACCGGGGAGCTGTTTTTT.

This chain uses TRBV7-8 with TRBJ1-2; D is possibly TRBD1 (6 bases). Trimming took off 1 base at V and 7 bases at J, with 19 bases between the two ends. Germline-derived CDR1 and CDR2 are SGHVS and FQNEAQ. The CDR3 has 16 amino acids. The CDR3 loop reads CASSLDPSGVTSGYTF. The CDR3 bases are TGTGCCAGCAGCTTAGACCCTTCAGGGGTGACAAGTGGCTACACCTTC. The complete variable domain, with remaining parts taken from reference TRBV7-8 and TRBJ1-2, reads GAGVSQSPRYKVAKRGQDVALRCDPISGHVSLFWYQQALGQGPEFLTYFQNEAQLDKSGLPSDRFFAERPEGSVSTLKIQRTQQEDSAVYLCASSLDPSGVTSGYTFGSGTRLTVV.

This chain's CDR3 is CASSLRDNYNSPLHF. CDR3 DNA sequence: TGTGCCAGCAGCTTAAGGGACAACTATAATTCACCCCTCCACTTT. The chain links TRBV7-9 to TRBJ1-6; a possible D gene is TRBD1 (6 bases). Germline lookup yields CDR1 SEHNR and CDR2 FQNEAQ (reference sequence). The germline V and J ends were trimmed by 2 bases and 3 bases, with 8 bases remaining between them. This CDR3 is built from 15 residues.

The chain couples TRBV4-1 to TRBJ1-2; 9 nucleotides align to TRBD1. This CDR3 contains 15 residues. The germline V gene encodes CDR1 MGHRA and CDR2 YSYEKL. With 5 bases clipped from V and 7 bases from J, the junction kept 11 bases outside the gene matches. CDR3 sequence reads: CASSFRIPGQGGYTF. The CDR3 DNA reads TGCGCCAGCAGCTTCCGAATACCGGGACAGGGTGGCTACACCTTC.

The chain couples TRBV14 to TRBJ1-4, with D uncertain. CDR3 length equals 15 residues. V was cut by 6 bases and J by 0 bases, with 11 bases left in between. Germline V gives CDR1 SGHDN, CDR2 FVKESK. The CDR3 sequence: CASSRRRATNEKLFF. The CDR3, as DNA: TGTGCCAGCAGTCGGAGGAGAGCAACTAATGAAAAACTGTTTTTT. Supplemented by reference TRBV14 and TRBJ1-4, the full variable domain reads EAGVTQFPSHSVIEKGQTVTLRCDPISGHDNLYWYRRVMGKEIKFLLHFVKESKQDESGMPNNRFLAERTGGTYSTLKVQPAELEDSGVYFCASSRRRATNEKLFFGSGTQLSVL.

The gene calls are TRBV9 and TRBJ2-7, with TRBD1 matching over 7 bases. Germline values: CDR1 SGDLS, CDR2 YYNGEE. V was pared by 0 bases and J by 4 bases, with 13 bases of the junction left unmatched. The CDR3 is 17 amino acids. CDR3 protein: CASSVGPGSGGSYEQYF. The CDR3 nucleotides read TGTGCCAGCAGCGTAGGTCCCGGATCAGGGGGATCGTACGAGCAGTACTTC.

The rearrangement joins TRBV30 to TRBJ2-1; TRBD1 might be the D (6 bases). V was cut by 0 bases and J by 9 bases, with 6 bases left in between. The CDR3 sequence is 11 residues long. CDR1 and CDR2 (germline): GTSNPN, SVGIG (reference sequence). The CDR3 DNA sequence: TGTGCCTGGAGTGTACAGGGTGAGCAGTTCTTC. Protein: CAWSVQGEQFF.

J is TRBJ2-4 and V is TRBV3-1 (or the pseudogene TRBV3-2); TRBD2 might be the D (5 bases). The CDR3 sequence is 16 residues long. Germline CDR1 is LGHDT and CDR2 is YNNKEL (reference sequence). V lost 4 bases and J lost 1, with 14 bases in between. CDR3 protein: CASSLSGYLAKNIQYF. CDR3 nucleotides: TGTGCCAGCAGCCTTTCGGGATACCTTGCCAAAAACATTCAGTACTTC.

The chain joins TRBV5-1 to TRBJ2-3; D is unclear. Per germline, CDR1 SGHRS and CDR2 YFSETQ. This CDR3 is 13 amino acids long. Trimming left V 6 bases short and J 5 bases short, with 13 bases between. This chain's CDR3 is CASTANPGDTQYF. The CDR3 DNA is TGCGCCAGCACCGCTAATCCAGGAGATACGCAGTATTTT.

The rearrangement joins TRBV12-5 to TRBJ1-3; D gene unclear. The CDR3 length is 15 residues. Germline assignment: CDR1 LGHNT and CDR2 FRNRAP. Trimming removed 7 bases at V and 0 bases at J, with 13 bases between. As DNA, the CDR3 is TGTGCTAGTGCTGAGTGGTTTAGCTCTGGAAACACCATATATTTT. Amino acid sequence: CASAEWFSSGNTIYF.

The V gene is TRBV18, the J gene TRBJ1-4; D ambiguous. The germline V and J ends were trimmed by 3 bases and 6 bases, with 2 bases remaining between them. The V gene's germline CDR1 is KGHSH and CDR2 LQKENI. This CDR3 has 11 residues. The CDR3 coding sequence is TGTGCCAGCTCACCCGATGAAAAACTGTTTTTT. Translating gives CASSPDEKLFF.

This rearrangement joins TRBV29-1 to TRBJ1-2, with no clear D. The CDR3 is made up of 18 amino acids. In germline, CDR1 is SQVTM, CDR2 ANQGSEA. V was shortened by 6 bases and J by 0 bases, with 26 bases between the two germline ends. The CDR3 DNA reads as TGCAGCGTCCACCCCCCCAACGAGGCGTACCCCCCTAACTATGGCTACACCTTC. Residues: CSVHPPNEAYPPNYGYTF.

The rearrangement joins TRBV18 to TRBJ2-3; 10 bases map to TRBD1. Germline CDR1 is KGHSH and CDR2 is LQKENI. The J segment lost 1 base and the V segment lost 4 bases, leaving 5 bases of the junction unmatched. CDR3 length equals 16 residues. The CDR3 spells CASSLGTGARTDTQYF. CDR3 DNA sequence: TGTGCCAGCTCACTCGGGACAGGGGCTCGCACAGATACGCAGTATTTT. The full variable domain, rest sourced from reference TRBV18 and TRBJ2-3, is NAGVMQNPRHLVRRRGQEARLRCSPMKGHSHVYWYRQLPEEGLKFMVYLQKENIIDESGMPKERFSAEFPKEGPSILRIQQVVRGDSAAYFCASSLGTGARTDTQYFGPGTRLTVL.

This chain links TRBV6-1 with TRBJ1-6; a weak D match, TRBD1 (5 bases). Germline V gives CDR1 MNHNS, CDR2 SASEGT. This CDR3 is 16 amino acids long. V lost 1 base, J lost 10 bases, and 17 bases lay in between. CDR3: CASSEVGGGKKSPLHF. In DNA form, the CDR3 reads TGTGCCAGCAGTGAAGTTGGGGGAGGGAAAAAATCACCCCTCCACTTT.

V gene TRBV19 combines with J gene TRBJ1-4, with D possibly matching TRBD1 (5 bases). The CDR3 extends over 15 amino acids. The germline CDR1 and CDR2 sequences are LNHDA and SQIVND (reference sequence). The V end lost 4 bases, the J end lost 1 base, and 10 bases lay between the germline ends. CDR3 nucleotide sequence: TGTGCCAGTAGTAGCACAGGTGGAACTAATGAAAAACTGTTTTTT. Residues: CASSSTGGTNEKLFF.